This note documents a single T cell receptor beta chain sequence. The antigen remains unidentified. The data originate from a study of shared clonotypes between healthy human individuals. Study background: For every donor, three CD4 naive, three CD4 memory, two CD8 naive and one CD8 memory plates were used.

Samples underwent the assay at deep level. Over several immunoSEQ plates, each subset's genomic DNA was distributed in even portions. Sequenced by immunoSEQ multiplex PCR; TCRdb stores in-frame clones only, minus some. The data hold 2.3 million or so clones, with more than 80% observed a single time. CDR1 and CDR2 (germline): LNHDA, SQIVND (reference sequence). Trimming took 4 bases from V and 3 from J, leaving 15 bases between them. This CDR3 has 15 residues. General observations from the study: Several donors held 5% to 5.5% of naive CD4 clonotypes in common.

This TCR came from a young man in good health. Some clones in this sample may be carry-over from other donors' samples. The sequenced material came from naive CD4+ T cells from PBMCs. Subset reported: CD45RA+ positively selected. The chain employs TRBV19 and TRBJ1-2; D perhaps matches TRBD1 (6 bases). The CDR3 nucleotides are TGTGCCAGTAGTAACCCCCTCGGACAGCACTATGGCTACACCTTC. Residues: CASSNPLGQHYGYTF.